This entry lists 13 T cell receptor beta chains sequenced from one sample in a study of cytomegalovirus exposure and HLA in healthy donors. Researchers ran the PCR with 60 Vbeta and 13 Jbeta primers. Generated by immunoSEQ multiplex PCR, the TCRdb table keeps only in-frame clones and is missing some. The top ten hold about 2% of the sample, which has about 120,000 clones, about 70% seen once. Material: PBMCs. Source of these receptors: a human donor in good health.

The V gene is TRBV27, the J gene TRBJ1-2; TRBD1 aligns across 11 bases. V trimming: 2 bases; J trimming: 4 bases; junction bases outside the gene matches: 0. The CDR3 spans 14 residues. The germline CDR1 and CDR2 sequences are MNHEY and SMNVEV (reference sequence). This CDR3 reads CASSLGQGAYGYTF. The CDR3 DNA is TGTGCCAGCAGTTTAGGACAGGGGGCCTATGGCTACACCTTC.

The CDR3 reads CASSRTGAQETQYF. CDR3 coding DNA: TGCGCCAGCTCGAGGACAGGAGCTCAGGAGACCCAGTACTTC. The chain links TRBV10-2 to TRBJ2-5; 7 nucleotides line up with TRBD1. This CDR3 has 14 residues. Germline V gene sequence: CDR1 WSHSY, CDR2 SAAADI. After removal of 8 bases from V and 5 bases from J, the junction contained 11 bases not matched to a gene.

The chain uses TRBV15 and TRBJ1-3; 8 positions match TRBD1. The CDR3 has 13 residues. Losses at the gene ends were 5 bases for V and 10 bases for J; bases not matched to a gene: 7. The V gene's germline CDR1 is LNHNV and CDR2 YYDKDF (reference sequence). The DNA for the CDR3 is TGTGCCACCAGCTGGGACAGGCGAGATACCATATATTTT. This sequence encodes CATSWDRRDTIYF.

CDR3 nucleotide sequence: TGTGCCATCAGACGACTCGCCGGGGATGAGCAGTTCTTC. It yields the protein CAIRRLAGDEQFF. This chain joins TRBV10-3 and TRBJ2-1; the D gene is possibly TRBD2 (5 bases). V lost 6 bases, J lost 8 bases, and 14 bases lay in between. CDR3 size: 13 residues. CDR1 and CDR2 (germline): ENHRY, SYGVKD.

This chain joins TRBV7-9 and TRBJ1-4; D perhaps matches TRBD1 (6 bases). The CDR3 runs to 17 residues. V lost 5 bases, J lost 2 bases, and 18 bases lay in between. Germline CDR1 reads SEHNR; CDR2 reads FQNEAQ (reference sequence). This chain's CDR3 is CASSPPRVGATNEKLFF. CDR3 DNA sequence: TGTGCCAGCAGCCCCCCGAGGGTGGGGGCGACTAATGAAAAACTGTTTTTT. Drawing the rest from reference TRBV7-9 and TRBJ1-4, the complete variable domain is DTGVSQNPRHKITKRGQNVTFRCDPISEHNRLYWYRQTLGQGPEFLTYFQNEAQLEKSRLLSDRFSAERPKGSFSTLEIQRTEQGDSAMYLCASSPPRVGATNEKLFFGSGTQLSVL.

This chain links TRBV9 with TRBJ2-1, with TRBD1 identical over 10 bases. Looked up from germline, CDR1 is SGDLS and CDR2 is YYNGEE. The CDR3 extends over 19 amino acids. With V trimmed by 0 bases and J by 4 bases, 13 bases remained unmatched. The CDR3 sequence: CASSVGGAGAGQGYNEQFF. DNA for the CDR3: TGTGCCAGCAGCGTAGGAGGAGCGGGAGCGGGACAGGGGTACAATGAGCAGTTCTTC.

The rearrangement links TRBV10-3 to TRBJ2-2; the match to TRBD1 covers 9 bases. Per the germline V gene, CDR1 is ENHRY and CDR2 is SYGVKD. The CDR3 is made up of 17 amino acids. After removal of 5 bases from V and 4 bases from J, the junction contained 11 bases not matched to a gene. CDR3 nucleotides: TGTGCCATCAGTCCGGGACAGGGCCCTGGTGGCACCGGGGAGCTGTTTTTT. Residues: CAISPGQGPGGTGELFF.

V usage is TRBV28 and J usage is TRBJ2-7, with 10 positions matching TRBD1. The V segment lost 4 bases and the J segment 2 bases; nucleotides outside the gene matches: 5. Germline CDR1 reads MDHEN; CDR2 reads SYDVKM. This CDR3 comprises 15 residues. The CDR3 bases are TGTGCCAGCAGTTCCCACGGGACAGGGGCCTACGAGCAGTACTTC. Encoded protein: CASSSHGTGAYEQYF.

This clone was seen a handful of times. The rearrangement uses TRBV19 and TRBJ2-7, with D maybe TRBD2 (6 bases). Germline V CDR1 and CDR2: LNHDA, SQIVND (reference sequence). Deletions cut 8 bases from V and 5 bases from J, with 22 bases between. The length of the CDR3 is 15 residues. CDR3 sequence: CASSSQTAGRNEQYF. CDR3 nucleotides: TGTGCCAGTTCTTCGCAGACCGCGGGGAGAAACGAGCAGTACTTC.

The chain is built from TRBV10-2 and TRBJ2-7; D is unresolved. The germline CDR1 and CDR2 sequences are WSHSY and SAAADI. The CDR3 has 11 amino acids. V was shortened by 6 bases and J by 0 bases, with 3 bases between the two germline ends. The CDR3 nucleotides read TGCGCCAGCAGGAGCTCCTACGAGCAGTACTTC. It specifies CASRSSYEQYF.

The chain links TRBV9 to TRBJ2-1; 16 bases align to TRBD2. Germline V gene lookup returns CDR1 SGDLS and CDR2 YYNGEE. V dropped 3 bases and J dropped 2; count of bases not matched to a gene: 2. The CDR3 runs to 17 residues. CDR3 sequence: CASSAGTSGGAYNEQFF. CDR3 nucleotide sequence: TGTGCCAGCAGCGCCGGGACTAGCGGGGGGGCCTACAATGAGCAGTTCTTC.

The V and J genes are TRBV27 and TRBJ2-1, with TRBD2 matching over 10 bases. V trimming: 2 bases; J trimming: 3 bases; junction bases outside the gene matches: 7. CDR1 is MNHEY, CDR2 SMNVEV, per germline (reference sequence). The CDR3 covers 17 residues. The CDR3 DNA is TGTGCCAGCAGTTTACGACAGCGGGGGGGCCGCTACAATGAGCAGTTCTTC. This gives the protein CASSLRQRGGRYNEQFF.

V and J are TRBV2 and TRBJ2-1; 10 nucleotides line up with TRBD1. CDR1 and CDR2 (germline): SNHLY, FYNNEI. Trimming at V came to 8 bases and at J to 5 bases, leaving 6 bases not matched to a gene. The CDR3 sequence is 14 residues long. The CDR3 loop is CASGGTGVDNEQFF. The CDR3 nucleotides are TGTGCCAGCGGGGGGACAGGGGTTGACAATGAGCAGTTCTTC.